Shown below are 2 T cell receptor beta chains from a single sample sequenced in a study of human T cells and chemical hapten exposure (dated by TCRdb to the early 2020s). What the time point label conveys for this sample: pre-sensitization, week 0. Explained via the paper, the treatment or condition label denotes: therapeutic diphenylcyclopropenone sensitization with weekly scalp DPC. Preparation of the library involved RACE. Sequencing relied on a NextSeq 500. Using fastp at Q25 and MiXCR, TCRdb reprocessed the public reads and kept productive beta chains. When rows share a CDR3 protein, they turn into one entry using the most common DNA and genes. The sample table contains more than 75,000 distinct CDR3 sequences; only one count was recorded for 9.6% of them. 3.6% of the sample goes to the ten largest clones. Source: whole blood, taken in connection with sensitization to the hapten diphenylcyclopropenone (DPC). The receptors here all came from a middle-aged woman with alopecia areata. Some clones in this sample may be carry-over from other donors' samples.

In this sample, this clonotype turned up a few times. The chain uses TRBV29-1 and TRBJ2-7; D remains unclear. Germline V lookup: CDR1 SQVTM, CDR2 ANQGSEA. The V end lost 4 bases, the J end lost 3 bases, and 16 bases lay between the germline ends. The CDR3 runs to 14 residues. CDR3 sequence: CSVVSMDRRYEQYF. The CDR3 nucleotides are TGCAGCGTTGTGTCTATGGACCGCCGCTACGAGCAGTACTTC.

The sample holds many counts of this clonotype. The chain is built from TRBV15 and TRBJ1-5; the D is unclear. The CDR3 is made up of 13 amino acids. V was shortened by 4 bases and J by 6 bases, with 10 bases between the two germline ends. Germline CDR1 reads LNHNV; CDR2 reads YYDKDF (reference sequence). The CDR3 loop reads CATSTAGFQPQHF. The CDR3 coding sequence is TGTGCCACCAGCACCGCCGGATTTCAGCCCCAGCATTTT. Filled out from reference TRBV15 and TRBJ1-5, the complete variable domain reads DAMVIQNPRYQVTQFGKPVTLSCSQTLNHNVMYWYQQKSSQAPKLLFHYYDKDFNNEADTPDNFQSRRPNTSFCFLDIRSPGLGDTAMYLCATSTAGFQPQHFGDGTRLSIL.